Following are 27 T cell receptor beta chains from one sample sequenced in a study of spatial heterogeneity in lung cancer (dated by TCRdb to between 2018 and 2021). These receptors' antigens are unknown. Broad study findings and their caveats: The tumor nonsynonymous mutation count correlated with the number of expanded alpha and beta TCRs within the tumor.

The sample's time point label, in plain terms: sample taken at primary tumor resection. Receptor libraries were prepared by 5' RACE. TCRdb records NextSeq 500 as the sequencer. TCRdb reran the public reads through fastp at Q25 and MiXCR, keeping productive beta chains. Rows with one shared CDR3 protein collapse into an entry with the most common genes and DNA. The sample records 9,000 or so distinct CDR3 sequences, around 5% of which are singletons. The ten top clones hold roughly 11% of the sample. Sample: lung tumor tissue, taken at surgery. These receptors came from a female donor with early-stage non-small cell lung cancer.

Ten or more counts support this clonotype. The genes are TRBV4-1 and TRBJ2-1; 8 nucleotides line up with TRBD2. V shed 2 bases, J shed 9 bases, and the junction held 6 bases outside the gene matches. The germline V gene has CDR1 MGHRA and CDR2 YSYEKL. This CDR3 contains 14 residues. For the CDR3, the DNA is TGCGCCAGCAGCCAAAGGGCGGGAGGCATTGAGCAGTTCTTC. This encodes CASSQRAGGIEQFF.

At least ten counts were recorded for this clonotype. J is TRBJ1-4 and V is TRBV2; D might be TRBD1 (6 bases). The CDR3 is 13 residues long. V was pared by 7 bases and J by 5 bases, with 11 bases between. Looked up from germline, CDR1 is SNHLY and CDR2 is FYNNEI. The CDR3 region is CASKRTVNEKLFF. The CDR3 DNA sequence: TGTGCCAGCAAAAGGACAGTAAATGAAAAACTGTTTTTT.

By sample fraction, this clonotype is medium-sized. The J gene is TRBJ2-6, the V gene TRBV12-3 or TRBV12-4; D uncertain. This CDR3 has 13 amino acids. The V end lost 2 bases, the J end lost 7 bases, and 6 bases lay between the germline ends. The CDR3 here is CASSLSAANVLTF. CDR3 bases: TGTGCCAGCAGTTTATCAGCAGCCAACGTCCTGACTTTC.

Only a few counts were recorded for this clonotype. The chain links TRBV7-9 to TRBJ2-3; D not certain. The CDR3 consists of 12 residues. Germline CDR1 and CDR2: SEHNR and FQNEAQ (reference sequence). V shed 5 bases and J shed 6 bases, with 9 bases lying between them. This CDR3 reads CASSPPQDTQYF. The CDR3 bases are TGTGCCAGCAGCCCCCCCCAGGATACGCAGTATTTT.

This clonotype was observed at least ten times. The gene calls are TRBV12-3 or TRBV12-4 and TRBJ2-7, with D perhaps matching TRBD1 (5 bases). The CDR3 consists of 14 residues. V was clipped by 3 bases and J by 4 bases, with 13 bases between them. CDR3 region: CASSFRQGTYEQYF. CDR3 in DNA: TGTGCCAGCAGTTTTCGGCAGGGAACTTACGAGCAGTACTTC.

As for this clonotype: Possible read error: a much larger clone is one base away. This chain connects TRBV7-2 to TRBJ1-2; a possible D gene is TRBD1 (5 bases). Germline V gives CDR1 SGHTA, CDR2 FQGNSA. This CDR3 spans 13 amino acids. CDR3 bases: TGTGCAGGCCGCGGGGACTCTAACTATGGCTACAACTTC. Protein sequence: CAGRGDSNYGYNF.

V usage is TRBV3-1 and J usage is TRBJ2-2, with D possibly TRBD1 on 7 matching bases. CDR1 and CDR2 (germline): LGHDT, YNNKEL (reference sequence). This CDR3 has 15 residues. V was clipped by 4 bases and J by 5 bases, with 14 bases between them. The CDR3 DNA sequence: TGTGCCAGCAGCCTATGGACAGGAGGGACCGGGGAGCTGTTTTTT. Translating gives CASSLWTGGTGELFF.

This clonotype counts as medium-sized (0.01 to 0.1%). The chain carries TRBV4-1 and TRBJ2-2; tentative D call: TRBD2 (6 bases). V lost 0 bases and J lost 0, with 8 bases in between. This CDR3 is 16 amino acids long. CDR1 and CDR2 from the germline V gene are MGHRA and YSYEKL. In DNA, the CDR3 is TGCGCCAGCAGCCAAGACCTAGCGCCGAACACCGGGGAGCTGTTTTTT. Translating it yields CASSQDLAPNTGELFF.

This clonotype was seen repeatedly, ten times or more. V gene TRBV7-8 combines with J gene TRBJ2-7; 9 nucleotides agree with TRBD2. Germline CDR1 reads SGHVS; CDR2 reads FQNEAQ. This CDR3 comprises 16 residues. V gave up 5 bases and J gave up 4 bases; unmatched junction bases: 12. This CDR3 is CASSELAGVGGYEQYF. The DNA for the CDR3 is TGTGCCAGCAGCGAATTAGCGGGAGTCGGAGGATACGAGCAGTACTTC.

Relative to its sample, this clonotype is medium-sized. The V gene is TRBV4-1, the J gene TRBJ2-7; D remains unclear. CDR1 is MGHRA, CDR2 YSYEKL, per germline. Trimming pared 0 bases from V and 4 bases from J, leaving 7 bases between. There are 13 residues in the CDR3. The CDR3, as DNA: TGCGCCAGCAGCCAAGACTTTAGATACGAGCAGTACTTC. This gives the protein CASSQDFRYEQYF.

Judged by abundance, this clonotype is large. This chain connects TRBV6-5 to TRBJ2-7, with D perhaps matching TRBD1 or TRBD2 (6 bases each). CDR1 and CDR2 (germline): MNHEY, SVGAGI. There are 15 residues in the CDR3. Trimming shortened V by 4 bases and J by 0 bases, and 13 bases separated the two germline ends. CDR3 sequence reads: CASSWEGGGSYEQYF. The CDR3 DNA reads TGTGCCAGCAGTTGGGAAGGAGGGGGCTCCTACGAGCAGTACTTC.

This clonotype was recorded many times. The rearrangement joins TRBV18 to TRBJ1-5, with a possible D match to TRBD1 (5 bases). Per germline, CDR1 KGHSH and CDR2 LQKENI. This CDR3 has 14 residues. V lost 3 bases, J lost 7 bases, and 13 bases lay in between. DNA for the CDR3: TGTGCCAGCTCACCCGAGGAGGGGTTCCAGCCCCAGCATTTT. Encoded protein: CASSPEEGFQPQHF.

This clonotype showed up many times. The genes are TRBV29-1 and TRBJ2-5; a possible D gene is TRBD2 (5 bases). CDR3 size: 13 residues. Trimming pared 3 bases from V and 4 bases from J, leaving 12 bases between. Per germline, CDR1 SQVTM and CDR2 ANQGSEA. This chain's CDR3 is CSVERDFGETQYF. The CDR3 DNA reads TGCAGCGTTGAGAGGGATTTTGGAGAGACCCAGTACTTC.

Sample share makes this clonotype medium-sized. The genes are TRBV30 and TRBJ2-3, with 10 bases fitting TRBD2. Unmatched junction bases numbered 6, after V lost 0 bases and J lost 3 bases. The CDR3 has 16 amino acids. Germline V gene data show CDR1 as GTSNPN and CDR2 as SVGIG (reference sequence). DNA for the CDR3: TGTGCCTGGAGTGTTCGGCTAGCGGGAGAAACAGATACGCAGTATTTT. Translation: CAWSVRLAGETDTQYF.

There are many counts of this clonotype. The genes are TRBV12-3 or TRBV12-4 and TRBJ2-5; 8 positions match TRBD2. CDR3 length: 13 residues. V trimming: 7 bases; J trimming: 4 bases; junction bases outside the gene matches: 5. For the CDR3, the DNA is TGTGCCAGCACCAGAGCGGGAGTAGAGACCCAGTACTTC. Translated, it gives CASTRAGVETQYF.

By share, this clonotype ranks as medium-sized. The gene calls are TRBV20-1 and TRBJ2-1; a weak D match, TRBD2 (6 bases). Germline V gene sequence: CDR1 DFQATT, CDR2 SNEGSKA (reference sequence). Trimming pared 2 bases from V and 5 bases from J, leaving 13 bases between. The CDR3 contains 14 residues. The CDR3, as DNA: TGCAGTGCTAGAACCGGGGGAAGAGACAATGAGCAGTTCTTC. Translation gives CSARTGGRDNEQFF.

Concerning this clonotype itself: A much larger clone differs by one base, so this may be a read error. The chain links TRBV30 to TRBJ1-5; D is unresolved. The germline V gene has CDR1 GTSNPN and CDR2 SVGIG (reference sequence). The CDR3 totals 12 residues. V was cut by 5 bases and J by 7 bases, with 12 bases left in between. DNA for the CDR3: TGTGCCTGGGGCCAATCTGGCCAGCCCCAGCATTTT. As protein: CAWGQSGQPQHF.

In this sample, this clonotype turned up many times. The chain carries TRBV7-3 and TRBJ2-7; tentative D call: TRBD1 (6 bases). CDR3 length equals 13 residues. Germline V gene data show CDR1 as SGHTA and CDR2 as FQGTGA. Trimming cost V 0 bases and J 7 bases, with 10 bases left between them. The CDR3 protein is CASSLTGQREQYF. In DNA, the CDR3 is TGTGCCAGCAGCTTAACAGGACAGCGAGAGCAGTACTTC.

This clonotype was picked up many times. The chain uses TRBV12-3 or TRBV12-4 and TRBJ1-5; TRBD1 might be the D (6 bases). The CDR3 is made up of 15 amino acids. V was pared by 5 bases and J by 3 bases, with 14 bases between. Written as DNA, the CDR3 is TGTGCCAGCAGTCTTCTAACAGGGCTCAATCAGCCCCAGCATTTT. This encodes CASSLLTGLNQPQHF.

This clonotype appeared many times. The V gene is TRBV6-1, the J gene TRBJ2-1; no firm D call. This CDR3 region has 11 residues. Trimming removed 7 bases from V and 3 bases from J, with 4 bases in between. The germline gives CDR1 MNHNS, CDR2 SASEGT. The CDR3 DNA sequence: TGTGCCAGCACACTCTACAATGAGCAGTTCTTC. Residues: CASTLYNEQFF.

This clonotype has ten or more counts. This chain connects TRBV12-3 or TRBV12-4 to TRBJ1-2; no clear D gene. Trimming stripped 1 base from V and 4 bases from J, with 10 bases between. The CDR3 has 14 residues. The CDR3 region has the DNA TGTGCCAGCAGTTTAGGGCAGAAGGTCTATGGCTACACCTTC. Its protein product is CASSLGQKVYGYTF.

At least ten counts were recorded for this clonotype. This sequence joins TRBV18 and TRBJ2-5, with D perhaps given as TRBD1 or TRBD2 (5 bases each). Germline V lookup: CDR1 KGHSH, CDR2 LQKENI. Trimming took off 0 bases at V and 4 bases at J, with 12 bases between the two ends. This CDR3 is built from 15 residues. The CDR3 is CASSPPGERGETQYF. DNA for the CDR3: TGTGCCAGCTCACCACCGGGGGAGAGGGGAGAGACCCAGTACTTC.

This clonotype was counted many times. This chain links TRBV19 with TRBJ1-2; TRBD1 is a possible D gene (6 bases). CDR1 is LNHDA and CDR2 is SQIVND in the germline V gene (reference sequence). Trimming pared 9 bases from V and 0 bases from J, leaving 11 bases between. The CDR3 is 13 residues long. The CDR3 DNA follows: TGTGCCAGCAACAGGGAAGCTAACTATGGCTACACCTTC. Protein sequence: CASNREANYGYTF.

This clonotype was observed many times. The chain links TRBV30 to TRBJ2-7, with D possibly matching TRBD2 (6 bases). Germline V gene data show CDR1 as GTSNPN and CDR2 as SVGIG (reference sequence). V dropped 0 bases and J dropped 1 base, with 13 bases sitting between them. This CDR3 comprises 15 residues. CDR3 nucleotides: TGTGCCTGGAGTGTTGGAGGGGCGAATTCCTACGAGCAGTACTTC. It specifies CAWSVGGANSYEQYF.

In this sample, this clonotype turned up many times. The chain carries TRBV20-1 and TRBJ1-1, with D perhaps matching TRBD1 (5 bases). Trimming removed 6 bases from V and 0 bases from J, with 11 bases in between. The CDR3 length is 13 residues. The germline CDR1 and CDR2 sequences are DFQATT and SNEGSKA (reference sequence). CDR3 region: CSASGLLNTEAFF. In nucleotides, the CDR3 is TGCAGTGCCTCGGGACTTCTGAACACTGAAGCTTTCTTT.

This clonotype was picked up many times. J is TRBJ2-1 and V is TRBV6-6; no clear D gene. This CDR3 has 14 residues. V lost 2 bases and J 2 bases, leaving 7 bases between the germline ends. CDR1 is MNHNY, CDR2 SVGAGI, per germline (reference sequence). In nucleotides, the CDR3 is TGTGCCAGCAGTTACGAGACCACCTACAATGAGCAGTTCTTC. This translates into CASSYETTYNEQFF.

This clonotype is deemed medium-sized. The chain recombines TRBV6-5 with TRBJ1-6, with D unclear. The CDR3 covers 13 residues. Germline V gene data show CDR1 as MNHEY and CDR2 as SVGAGI. V was cut by 6 bases and J by 7 bases, with 10 bases left in between. The CDR3 DNA reads TGTGCCAGCAGCGCCCAGGTGAATTCACCCCTCCACTTT. This encodes CASSAQVNSPLHF.